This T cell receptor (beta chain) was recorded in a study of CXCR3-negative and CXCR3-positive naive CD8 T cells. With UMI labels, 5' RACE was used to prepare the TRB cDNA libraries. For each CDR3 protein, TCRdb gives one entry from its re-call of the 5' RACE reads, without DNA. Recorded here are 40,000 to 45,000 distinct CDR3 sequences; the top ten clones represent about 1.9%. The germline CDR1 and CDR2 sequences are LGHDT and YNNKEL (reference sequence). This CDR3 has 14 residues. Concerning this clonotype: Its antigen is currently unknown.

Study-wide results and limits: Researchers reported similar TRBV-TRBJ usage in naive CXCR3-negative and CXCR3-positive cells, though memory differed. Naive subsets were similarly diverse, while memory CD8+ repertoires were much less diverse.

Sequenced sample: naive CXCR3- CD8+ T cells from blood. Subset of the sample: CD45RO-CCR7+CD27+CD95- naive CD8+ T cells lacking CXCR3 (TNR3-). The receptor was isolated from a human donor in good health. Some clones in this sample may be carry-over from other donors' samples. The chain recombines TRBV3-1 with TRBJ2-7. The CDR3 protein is CASSQELQTYEQYF.